This T cell receptor (beta chain) is drawn from a study of blood T cell repertoires in COVID-19. How the authors handled the data: Nucleated cell number was recorded as an estimate derived from reference gene primer amplification. Method: immunoSEQ multiplex PCR; TCRdb's copy keeps in-frame clones and lacks some. For V, J and clone size, that table is used; D and trimming come from the DNA. The data contain 200,000 to 250,000 clones, 90% of them singletons. Participant-given clinical history determined each cohort assignment. CDR1 is SGHRS, CDR2 YFSETQ, per germline. Trimming took 4 bases from V and 1 from J; bases not matched to a gene: 6. CDR3 length equals 16 residues.

The TCR was taken from a man under 40 who had been exposed to COVID-19. Specimen: PBMCs or T cells enriched from blood (not recorded which). This chain links TRBV5-1 with TRBJ2-2; 8 bases agree with TRBD2. This chain's CDR3 is CASSVSGGQNTGELFF. DNA for the CDR3: TGCGCCAGCAGCGTCAGCGGGGGCCAGAACACCGGGGAGCTGTTTTTT.